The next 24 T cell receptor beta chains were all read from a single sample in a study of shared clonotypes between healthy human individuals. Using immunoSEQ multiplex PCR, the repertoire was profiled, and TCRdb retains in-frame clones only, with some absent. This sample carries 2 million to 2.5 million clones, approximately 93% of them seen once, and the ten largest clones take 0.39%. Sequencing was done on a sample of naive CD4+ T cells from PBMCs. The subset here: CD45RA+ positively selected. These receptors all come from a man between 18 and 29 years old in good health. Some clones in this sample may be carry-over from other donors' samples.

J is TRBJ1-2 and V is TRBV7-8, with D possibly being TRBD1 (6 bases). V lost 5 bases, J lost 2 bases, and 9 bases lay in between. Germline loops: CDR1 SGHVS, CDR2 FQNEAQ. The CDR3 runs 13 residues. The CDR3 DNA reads TGTGCCAGCAGCGCGGACAGAAACTATGGCTACACCTTC. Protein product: CASSADRNYGYTF.

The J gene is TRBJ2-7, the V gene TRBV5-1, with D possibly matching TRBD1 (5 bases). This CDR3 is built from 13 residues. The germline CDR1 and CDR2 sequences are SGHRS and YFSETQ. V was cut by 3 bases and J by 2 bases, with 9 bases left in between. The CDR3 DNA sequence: TGCGCCAGCAGCTCCAGGGTTACCTACGAGCAGTACTTC. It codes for CASSSRVTYEQYF.

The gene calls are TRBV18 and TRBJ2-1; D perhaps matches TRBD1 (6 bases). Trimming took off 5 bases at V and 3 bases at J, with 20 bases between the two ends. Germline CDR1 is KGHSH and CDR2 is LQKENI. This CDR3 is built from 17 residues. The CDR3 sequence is CASSKTQGRLNYNEQFF. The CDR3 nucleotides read TGTGCCAGCTCAAAAACCCAGGGGAGACTCAACTACAATGAGCAGTTCTTC. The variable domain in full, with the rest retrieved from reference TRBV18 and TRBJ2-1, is NAGVMQNPRHLVRRRGQEARLRCSPMKGHSHVYWYRQLPEEGLKFMVYLQKENIIDESGMPKERFSAEFPKEGPSILRIQQVVRGDSAAYFCASSKTQGRLNYNEQFFGPGTRLTVL.

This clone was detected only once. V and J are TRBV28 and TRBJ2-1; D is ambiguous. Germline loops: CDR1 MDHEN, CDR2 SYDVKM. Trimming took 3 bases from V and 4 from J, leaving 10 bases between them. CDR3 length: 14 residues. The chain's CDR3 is CASSFSQSYNEQFF. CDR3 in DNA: TGTGCCAGCAGTTTTTCTCAGTCTTACAATGAGCAGTTCTTC.

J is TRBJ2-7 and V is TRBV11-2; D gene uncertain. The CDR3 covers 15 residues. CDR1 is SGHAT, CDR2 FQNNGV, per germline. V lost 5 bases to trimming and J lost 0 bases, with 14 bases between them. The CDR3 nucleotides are TGTGCCAGCAGCCCTTATCGGGCTGTCTCCTACGAGCAGTACTTC. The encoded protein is CASSPYRAVSYEQYF.

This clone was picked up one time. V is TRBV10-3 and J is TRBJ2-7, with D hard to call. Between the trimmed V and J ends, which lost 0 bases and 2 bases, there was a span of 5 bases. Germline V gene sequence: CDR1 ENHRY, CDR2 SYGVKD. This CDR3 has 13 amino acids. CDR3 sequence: CAISESSPYEQYF. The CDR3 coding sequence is TGTGCCATCAGTGAGTCGTCACCCTACGAGCAGTACTTC.

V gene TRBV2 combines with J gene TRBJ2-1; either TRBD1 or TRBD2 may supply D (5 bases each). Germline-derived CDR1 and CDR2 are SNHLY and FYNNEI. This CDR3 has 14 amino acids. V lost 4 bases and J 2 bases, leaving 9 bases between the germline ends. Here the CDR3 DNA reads TGTGCCAGCAGTGGGGGGTTTACCTACAATGAGCAGTTCTTC. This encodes CASSGGFTYNEQFF.

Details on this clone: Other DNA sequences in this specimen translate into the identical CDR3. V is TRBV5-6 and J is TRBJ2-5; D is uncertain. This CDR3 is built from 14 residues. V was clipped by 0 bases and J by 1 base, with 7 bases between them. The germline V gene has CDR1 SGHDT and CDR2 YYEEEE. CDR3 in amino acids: CASSLGQTQETQYF. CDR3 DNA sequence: TGTGCCAGCAGCTTGGGTCAGACCCAAGAGACCCAGTACTTC.

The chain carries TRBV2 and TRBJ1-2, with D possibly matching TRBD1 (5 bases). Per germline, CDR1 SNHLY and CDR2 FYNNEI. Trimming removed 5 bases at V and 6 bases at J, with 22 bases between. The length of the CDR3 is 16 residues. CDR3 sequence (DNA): TGTGCCAGCAGTCCACCTGCGGGGACCCCTAAGAATGGCTACACCTTC. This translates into CASSPPAGTPKNGYTF.

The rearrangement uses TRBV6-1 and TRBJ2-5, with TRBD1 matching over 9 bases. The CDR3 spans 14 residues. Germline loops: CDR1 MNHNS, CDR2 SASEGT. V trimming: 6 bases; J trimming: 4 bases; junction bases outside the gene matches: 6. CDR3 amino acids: CASSRGTGRETQYF. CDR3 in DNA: TGTGCCAGCAGCAGGGGGACAGGGAGAGAGACCCAGTACTTC.

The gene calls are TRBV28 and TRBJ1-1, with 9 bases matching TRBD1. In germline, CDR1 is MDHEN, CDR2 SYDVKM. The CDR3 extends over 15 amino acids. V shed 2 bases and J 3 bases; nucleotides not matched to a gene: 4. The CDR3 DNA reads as TGTGCCAGCAGTTTAGAGGGACAGGGATACACTGAAGCTTTCTTT. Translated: CASSLEGQGYTEAFF.

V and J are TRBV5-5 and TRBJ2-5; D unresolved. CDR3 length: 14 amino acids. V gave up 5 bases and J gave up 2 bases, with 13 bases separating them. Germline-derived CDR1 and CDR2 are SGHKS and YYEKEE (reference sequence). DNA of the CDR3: TGTGCCAGCAGTAACCGGGCCGCGCAAGAGACCCAGTACTTC. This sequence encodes CASSNRAAQETQYF.

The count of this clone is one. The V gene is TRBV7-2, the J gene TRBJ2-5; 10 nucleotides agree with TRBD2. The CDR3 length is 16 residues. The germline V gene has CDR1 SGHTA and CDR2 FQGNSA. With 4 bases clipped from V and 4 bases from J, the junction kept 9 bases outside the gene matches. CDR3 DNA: TGTGCCAGCAGCTCGGGGCGGACTAGCGGTAGAGAGACCCAGTACTTC. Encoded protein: CASSSGRTSGRETQYF.

CDR3 nucleotide sequence: TGTGCCAGCAGCTGGGGCCCTACACCGGGTTACGAGCAGTACTTC. Translation gives CASSWGPTPGYEQYF. The chain couples TRBV11-1 to TRBJ2-7; TRBD1 might be the D (5 bases). The CDR3 totals 15 residues. Germline V lookup: CDR1 SGHAT, CDR2 FQDESV (reference sequence). Trimming left V 4 bases short and J 4 bases short, with 17 bases between.

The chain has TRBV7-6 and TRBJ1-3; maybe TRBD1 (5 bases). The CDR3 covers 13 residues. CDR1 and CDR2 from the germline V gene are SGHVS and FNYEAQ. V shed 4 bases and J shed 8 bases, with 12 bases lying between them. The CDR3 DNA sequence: TGTGCCAGCAGCTCGGGACCCGAGGACACCATATATTTT. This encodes CASSSGPEDTIYF.

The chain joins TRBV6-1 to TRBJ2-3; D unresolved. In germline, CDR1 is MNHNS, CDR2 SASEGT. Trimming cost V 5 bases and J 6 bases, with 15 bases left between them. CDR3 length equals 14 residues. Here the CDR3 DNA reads TGTGCCAGCAGTTTACAACGGGCACACGATACGCAGTATTTT. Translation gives CASSLQRAHDTQYF.

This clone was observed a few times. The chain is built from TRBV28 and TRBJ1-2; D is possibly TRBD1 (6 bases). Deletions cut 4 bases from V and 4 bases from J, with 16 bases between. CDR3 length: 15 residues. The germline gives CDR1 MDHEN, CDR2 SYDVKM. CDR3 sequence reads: CASSSPSGGGYGYTF. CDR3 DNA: TGTGCCAGCAGTTCCCCATCGGGGGGCGGCTATGGCTACACCTTC.

The CDR3 loop is CAWSVGRSVGEKLFF. CDR3 DNA sequence: TGTGCCTGGAGTGTGGGACGGAGTGTCGGGGAAAAACTGTTTTTT. The rearrangement links TRBV30 to TRBJ1-4, with D perhaps matching TRBD1 (5 bases). Germline CDR1 GTSNPN, CDR2 SVGIG (reference sequence). This CDR3 spans 15 amino acids. Trimming removed 0 bases from V and 8 bases from J, with 16 bases in between.

For the CDR3, the DNA is TGCGCCAGCAGCTCCGGACAGCCCGTAGGGGGGGAGACCCAGTACTTC. It specifies CASSSGQPVGGETQYF. The chain uses TRBV5-1 and TRBJ2-5; D may be TRBD1 or TRBD2 (6 bases each). Looked up from germline, CDR1 is SGHRS and CDR2 is YFSETQ. The CDR3 spans 16 residues. V shed 3 bases and J shed 5 bases, with 20 bases lying between them.

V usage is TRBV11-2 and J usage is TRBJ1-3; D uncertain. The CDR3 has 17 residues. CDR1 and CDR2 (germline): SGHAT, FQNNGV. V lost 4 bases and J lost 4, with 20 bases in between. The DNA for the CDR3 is TGTGCCAGCAGCTCGGGGTCGGGGAAAGTCGTGGGAAACACCATATATTTT. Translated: CASSSGSGKVVGNTIYF.

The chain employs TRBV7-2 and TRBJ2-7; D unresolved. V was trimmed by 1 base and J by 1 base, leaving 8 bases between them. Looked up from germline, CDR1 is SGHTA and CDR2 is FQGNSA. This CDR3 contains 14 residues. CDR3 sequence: CASSLGAQSYEQYF. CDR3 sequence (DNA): TGTGCCAGCAGCTTAGGGGCTCAATCCTACGAGCAGTACTTC.

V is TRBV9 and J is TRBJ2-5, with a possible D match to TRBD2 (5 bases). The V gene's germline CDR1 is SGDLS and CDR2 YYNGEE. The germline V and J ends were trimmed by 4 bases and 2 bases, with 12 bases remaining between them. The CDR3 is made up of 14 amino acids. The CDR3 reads CASSPRTVQETQYF. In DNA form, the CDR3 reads TGTGCCAGCAGCCCCCGGACTGTTCAAGAGACCCAGTACTTC.

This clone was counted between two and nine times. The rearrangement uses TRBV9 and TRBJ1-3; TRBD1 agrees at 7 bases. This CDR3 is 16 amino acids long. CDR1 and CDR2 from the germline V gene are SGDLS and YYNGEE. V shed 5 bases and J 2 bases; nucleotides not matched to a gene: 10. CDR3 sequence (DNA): TGTGCCAGCAGTGAACGACAGGGATCCACTGGAAACACCATATATTTT. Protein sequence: CASSERQGSTGNTIYF. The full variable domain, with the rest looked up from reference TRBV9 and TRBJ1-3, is DSGVTQTPKHLITATGQRVTLRCSPRSGDLSVYWYQQSLDQGLQFLIQYYNGEERAKGNILERFSAQQFPDLHSELNLSSLELGDSALYFCASSERQGSTGNTIYFGEGSWLTVV.

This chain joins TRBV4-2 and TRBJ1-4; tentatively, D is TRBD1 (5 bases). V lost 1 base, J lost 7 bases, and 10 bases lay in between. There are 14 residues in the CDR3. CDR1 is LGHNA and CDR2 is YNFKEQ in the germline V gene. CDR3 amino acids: CASSQVRDGEKLFF. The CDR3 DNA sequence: TGTGCCAGCAGCCAAGTGAGGGACGGTGAAAAACTGTTTTTT.